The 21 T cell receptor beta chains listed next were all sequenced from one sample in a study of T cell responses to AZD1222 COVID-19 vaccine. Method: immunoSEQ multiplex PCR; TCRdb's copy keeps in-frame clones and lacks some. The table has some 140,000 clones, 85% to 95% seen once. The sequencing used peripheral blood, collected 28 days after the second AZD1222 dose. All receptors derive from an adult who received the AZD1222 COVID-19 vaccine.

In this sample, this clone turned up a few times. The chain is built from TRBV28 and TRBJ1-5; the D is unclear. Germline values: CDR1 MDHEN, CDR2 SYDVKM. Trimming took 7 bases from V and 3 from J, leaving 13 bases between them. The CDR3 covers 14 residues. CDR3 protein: CASTPGGLNQPQHF. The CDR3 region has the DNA TGTGCCAGCACCCCGGGAGGACTCAATCAGCCCCAGCATTTT.

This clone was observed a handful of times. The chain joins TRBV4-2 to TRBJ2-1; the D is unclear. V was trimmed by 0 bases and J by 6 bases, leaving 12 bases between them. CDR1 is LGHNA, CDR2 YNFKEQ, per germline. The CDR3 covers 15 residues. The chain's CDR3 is CASSQDLVGFNEQFF. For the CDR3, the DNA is TGTGCCAGCAGCCAAGACCTAGTTGGGTTCAATGAGCAGTTCTTC.

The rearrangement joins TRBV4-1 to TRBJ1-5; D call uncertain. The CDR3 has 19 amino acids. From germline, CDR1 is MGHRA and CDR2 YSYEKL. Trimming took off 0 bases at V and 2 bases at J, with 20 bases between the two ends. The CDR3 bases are TGCGCCAGCAGCCAAGATCGGTTCCGGGCCTTTGGAGGCAATCAGCCCCAGCATTTT. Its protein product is CASSQDRFRAFGGNQPQHF.

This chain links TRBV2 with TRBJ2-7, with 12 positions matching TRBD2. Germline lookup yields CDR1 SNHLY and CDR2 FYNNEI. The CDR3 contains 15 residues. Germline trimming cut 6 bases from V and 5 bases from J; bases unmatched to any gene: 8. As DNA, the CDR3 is TGTGCCAGCAGCGAACTAGCGGGGGGATGGGACGAGCAGTACTTC. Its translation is CASSELAGGWDEQYF.

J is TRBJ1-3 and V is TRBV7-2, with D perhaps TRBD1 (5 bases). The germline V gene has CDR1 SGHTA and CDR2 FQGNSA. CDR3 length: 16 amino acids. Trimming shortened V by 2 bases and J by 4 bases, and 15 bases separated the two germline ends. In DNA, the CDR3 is TGTGCCAGCAGCTTAACGGGGGGAATCTCCGGAAACACCATATATTTT. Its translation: CASSLTGGISGNTIYF. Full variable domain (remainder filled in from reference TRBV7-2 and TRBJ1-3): GAGVSQSPSNKVTEKGKDVELRCDPISGHTALYWYRQSLGQGLEFLIYFQGNSAPDKSGLPSDRFSAERTGGSVSTLTIQRTQQEDSAVYLCASSLTGGISGNTIYFGEGSWLTVV.

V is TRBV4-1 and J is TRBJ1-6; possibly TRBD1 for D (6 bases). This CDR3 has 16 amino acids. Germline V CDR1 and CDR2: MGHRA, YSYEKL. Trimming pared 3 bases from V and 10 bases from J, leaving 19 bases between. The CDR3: CASSQDENRVYSPLHF. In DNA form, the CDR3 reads TGCGCCAGCAGCCAGGATGAGAACAGGGTCTACTCACCCCTCCACTTT.

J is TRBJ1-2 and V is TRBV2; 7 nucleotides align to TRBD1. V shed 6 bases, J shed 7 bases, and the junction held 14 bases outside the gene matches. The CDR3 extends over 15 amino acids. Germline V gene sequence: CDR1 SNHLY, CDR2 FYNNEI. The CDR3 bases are TGTGCCAGCAGCCCTATTAGACAGGGAGGGGGTGGCTACACCTTC. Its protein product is CASSPIRQGGGGYTF.

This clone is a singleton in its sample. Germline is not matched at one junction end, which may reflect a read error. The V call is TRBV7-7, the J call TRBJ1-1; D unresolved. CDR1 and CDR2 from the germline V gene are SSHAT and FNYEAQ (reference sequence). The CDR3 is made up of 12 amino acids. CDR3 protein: CASSHPPPEAFF. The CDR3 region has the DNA TGTGCTAGCAGCCACCCCCCCCCTGAAGCTTTCTTT.

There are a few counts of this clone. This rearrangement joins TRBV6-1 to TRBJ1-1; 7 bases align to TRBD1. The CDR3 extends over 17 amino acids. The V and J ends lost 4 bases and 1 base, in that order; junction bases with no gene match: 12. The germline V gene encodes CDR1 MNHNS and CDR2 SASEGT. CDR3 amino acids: CASSVLLGGAGNTEAFF. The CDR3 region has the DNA TGTGCCAGCAGTGTACTACTAGGGGGCGCGGGGAACACTGAAGCTTTCTTT.

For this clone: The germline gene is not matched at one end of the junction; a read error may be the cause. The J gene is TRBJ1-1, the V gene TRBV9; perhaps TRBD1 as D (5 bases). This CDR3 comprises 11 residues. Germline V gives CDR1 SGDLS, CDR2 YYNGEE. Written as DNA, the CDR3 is TGTGCCAGCAGCGAGCCGGGGACCCCCGATTTT. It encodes CASSEPGTPDF.

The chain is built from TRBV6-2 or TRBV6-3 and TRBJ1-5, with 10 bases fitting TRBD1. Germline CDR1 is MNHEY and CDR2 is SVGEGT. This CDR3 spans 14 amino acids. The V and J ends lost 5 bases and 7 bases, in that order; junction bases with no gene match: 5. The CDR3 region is CASSRQGAGQPQHF. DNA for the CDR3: TGTGCCAGCAGTCGACAGGGGGCTGGGCAGCCCCAGCATTTT.

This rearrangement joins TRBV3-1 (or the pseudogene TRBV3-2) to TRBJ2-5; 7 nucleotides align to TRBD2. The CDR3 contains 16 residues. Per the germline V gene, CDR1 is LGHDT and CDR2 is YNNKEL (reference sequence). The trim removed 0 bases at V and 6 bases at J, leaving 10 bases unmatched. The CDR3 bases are TGTGCCAGCAGCCAAGATTTTCCACGGGGGGAGCAGACCCAGTACTTC. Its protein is CASSQDFPRGEQTQYF.

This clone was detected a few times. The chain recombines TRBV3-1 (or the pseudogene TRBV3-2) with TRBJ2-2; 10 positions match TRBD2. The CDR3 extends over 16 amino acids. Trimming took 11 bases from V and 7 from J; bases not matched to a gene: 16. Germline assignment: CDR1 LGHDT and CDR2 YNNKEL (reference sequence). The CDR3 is CAADDGAGGQNGELFF. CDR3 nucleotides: TGTGCCGCCGACGACGGAGCGGGGGGGCAGAACGGGGAGCTGTTTTTT.

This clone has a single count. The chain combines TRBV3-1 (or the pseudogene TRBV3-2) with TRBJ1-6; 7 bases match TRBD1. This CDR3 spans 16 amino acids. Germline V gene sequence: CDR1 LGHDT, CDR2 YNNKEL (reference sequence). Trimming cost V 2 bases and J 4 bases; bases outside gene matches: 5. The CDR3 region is CASSQSTGSYNSPLHF. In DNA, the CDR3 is TGTGCCAGCAGCCAATCGACAGGGTCTTATAATTCACCCCTCCACTTT.

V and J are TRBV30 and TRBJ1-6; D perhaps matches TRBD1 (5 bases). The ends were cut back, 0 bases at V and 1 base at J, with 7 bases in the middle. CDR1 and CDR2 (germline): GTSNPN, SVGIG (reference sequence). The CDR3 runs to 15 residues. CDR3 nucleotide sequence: TGTGCCTGGAGTGTGGCAGGGTCCTATAATTCACCCCTCCACTTT. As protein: CAWSVAGSYNSPLHF.

CDR3 loop: CAWGLALEQFF. Written as DNA, the CDR3 is TGTGCCTGGGGACTAGCATTGGAGCAGTTCTTC. This rearrangement joins TRBV30 to TRBJ2-1, with 8 nucleotides matching TRBD2. Germline V gene sequence: CDR1 GTSNPN, CDR2 SVGIG (reference sequence). After removal of 5 bases from V and 10 bases from J, the junction contained 4 bases not matched to a gene. This CDR3 spans 11 amino acids.

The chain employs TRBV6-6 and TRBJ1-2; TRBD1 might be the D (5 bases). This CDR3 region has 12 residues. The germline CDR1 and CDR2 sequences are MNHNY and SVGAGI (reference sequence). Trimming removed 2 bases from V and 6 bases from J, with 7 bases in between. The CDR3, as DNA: TGTGCCAGCAGTTACAGGGGCAATGGCTACACCTTC. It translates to CASSYRGNGYTF.

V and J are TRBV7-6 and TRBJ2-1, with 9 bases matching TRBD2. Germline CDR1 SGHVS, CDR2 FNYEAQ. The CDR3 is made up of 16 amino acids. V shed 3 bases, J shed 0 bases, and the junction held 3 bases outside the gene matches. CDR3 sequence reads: CASSFAGGNSYNEQFF. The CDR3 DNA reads TGTGCCAGCAGCTTTGCGGGAGGGAACTCCTACAATGAGCAGTTCTTC.

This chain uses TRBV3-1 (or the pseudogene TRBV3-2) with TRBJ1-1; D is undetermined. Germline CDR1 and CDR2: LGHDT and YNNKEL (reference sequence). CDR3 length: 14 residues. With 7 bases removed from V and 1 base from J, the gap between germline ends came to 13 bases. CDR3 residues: CASIPSGGNTEAFF. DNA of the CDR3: TGTGCCAGCATACCCAGTGGAGGGAACACTGAAGCTTTCTTT.

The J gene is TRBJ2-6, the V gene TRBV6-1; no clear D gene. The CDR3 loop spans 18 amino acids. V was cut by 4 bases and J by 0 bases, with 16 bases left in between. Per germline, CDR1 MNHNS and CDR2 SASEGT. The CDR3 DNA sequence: TGTGCCAGCAGTGTGAGCCGGATCAGATCCTCTGGGGCCAACGTCCTGACTTTC. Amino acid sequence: CASSVSRIRSSGANVLTF.

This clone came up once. The CDR3 sequence is CASSPPRGDRPEAFF. The CDR3, as DNA: TGTGCCAGCAGCCCGCCTAGGGGGGATCGCCCTGAAGCTTTCTTT. This chain joins TRBV11-2 and TRBJ1-1; D perhaps matches TRBD1 (6 bases). Germline loops: CDR1 SGHAT, CDR2 FQNNGV. Deletions cut 5 bases from V and 6 bases from J, with 19 bases between. The CDR3 is 15 amino acids.